These 9 T cell receptor beta chains share one sample of origin, sequenced in a study of blood T cell repertoires in COVID-19. Profiling relied on immunoSEQ multiplex PCR, and the TCRdb table lists in-frame clones only, not all of them. The profile covers approximately 46,000 clones, with approximately 86% appearing a single time and roughly 15% taken by the ten largest. The sample was peripheral blood. These receptors came from a man aged 60-69 years with active or convalescent COVID-19.

V is TRBV6-6 and J is TRBJ1-1; D might be TRBD1 (6 bases). CDR3 length: 12 residues. V lost 9 bases and J lost 4, with 12 bases in between. Germline CDR1 is MNHNY and CDR2 is SVGAGI (reference sequence). This chain's CDR3 is CASGQGITEAFF. For the CDR3, the DNA is TGTGCCAGTGGTCAGGGGATCACTGAAGCTTTCTTT.

The chain has TRBV24-1 and TRBJ1-1; tentative D call: TRBD1 (6 bases). There are 13 residues in the CDR3. CDR1 KGHDR and CDR2 SFDVKD come from the germline V gene. V lost 2 bases to trimming and J lost 11 bases, with 14 bases between them. In DNA, the CDR3 is TGTGCCACCAGTGATTACACAGGGTTGAAGGCTTTCTTT. Translation gives CATSDYTGLKAFF.

The CDR3 loop is CASSTPWTGHSTDTQYF. Written as DNA, the CDR3 is TGTGCCAGTAGTACACCTTGGACAGGGCATAGCACAGATACGCAGTATTTT. The gene calls are TRBV19 and TRBJ2-3; 8 nucleotides align to TRBD1. The CDR3 consists of 17 residues. Germline trimming cut 4 bases from V and 0 bases from J; bases unmatched to any gene: 9. The V gene's germline CDR1 is LNHDA and CDR2 SQIVND (reference sequence).

This chain connects TRBV7-3 to TRBJ1-1; tentatively, D is TRBD1 (6 bases). The CDR3 has 14 residues. CDR1 is SGHTA and CDR2 is FQGTGA in the germline V gene. The V end lost 5 bases, the J end lost 5 bases, and 15 bases lay between the germline ends. The CDR3 protein is CASSDQGYGTEAFF. The CDR3 DNA is TGTGCCAGCAGCGATCAGGGGTATGGGACTGAAGCTTTCTTT.

The J gene is TRBJ1-1, the V gene TRBV5-1; D ambiguous. CDR3 length: 13 amino acids. Deletions cut 4 bases from V and 0 bases from J, with 7 bases between. Germline-derived CDR1 and CDR2 are SGHRS and YFSETQ. The CDR3 region is CASSPLLNTEAFF. In nucleotides, the CDR3 is TGCGCCAGCAGCCCACTCTTGAACACTGAAGCTTTCTTT.

The chain carries TRBV10-3 and TRBJ2-1; 11 bases align to TRBD2. Germline assignment: CDR1 ENHRY and CDR2 SYGVKD. With 0 bases clipped from V and 5 bases from J, the junction kept 3 bases outside the gene matches. The CDR3 has 16 amino acids. The CDR3 sequence is CAISESGSGGDNEQFF. DNA for the CDR3: TGTGCCATCAGTGAGTCGGGTAGCGGGGGGGACAATGAGCAGTTCTTC.

This clone was seen only once. V is TRBV7-9 and J is TRBJ1-2, with D uncertain. The length of the CDR3 is 15 residues. The V end lost 2 bases, the J end lost 4 bases, and 14 bases lay between the germline ends. Germline CDR1 reads SEHNR; CDR2 reads FQNEAQ (reference sequence). In nucleotides, the CDR3 is TGTGCCAGCAGCTTACGCGAAACCCCCCTCTATGGCTACACCTTC. Protein sequence: CASSLRETPLYGYTF. Filled out from reference TRBV7-9 and TRBJ1-2, the complete variable domain reads DTGVSQNPRHKITKRGQNVTFRCDPISEHNRLYWYRQTLGQGPEFLTYFQNEAQLEKSRLLSDRFSAERPKGSFSTLEIQRTEQGDSAMYLCASSLRETPLYGYTFGSGTRLTVV.

The chain couples TRBV6-1 to TRBJ1-4; D possibly corresponds to TRBD1 (5 bases). Looked up from germline, CDR1 is MNHNS and CDR2 is SASEGT. There are 16 residues in the CDR3. Trimming cost V 2 bases and J 4 bases, with 14 bases left between them. Written as DNA, the CDR3 is TGTGCCAGCAGTGAAATCCCAGGGTTTATTAATGAAAAACTGTTTTTT. This codes for CASSEIPGFINEKLFF.

The chain recombines TRBV5-1 with TRBJ2-1; maybe TRBD2 (7 bases). Germline V CDR1 and CDR2: SGHRS, YFSETQ. With 0 bases removed from V and 6 bases from J, the gap between germline ends came to 19 bases. The CDR3 covers 17 residues. The CDR3 coding sequence is TGCGCCAGCAGCTTGGCCGGTCGGGGGGCTGGCCCCAATGAGCAGTTCTTC. It yields the protein CASSLAGRGAGPNEQFF.